Following are 15 T cell receptor beta chains from one sample sequenced in a study of technical replicates of blood from several donors. Some clones are missing from TCRdb's copy, which holds only in-frame ones; the method was immunoSEQ multiplex PCR. The table has 95,000 to 100,000 clones, over 90% seen once; the top ten hold 0.21%. Input material: T cells isolated from PBMCs. These receptors originate from a human donor in good health.

The V and J genes are TRBV6-5 and TRBJ2-1; 10 bases map to TRBD1. The CDR3 spans 16 residues. With V trimmed by 4 bases and J by 7 bases, 10 bases remained unmatched. The germline gives CDR1 MNHEY, CDR2 SVGAGI. DNA for the CDR3: TGTGCCAGCAGTTTCCGCCGGGACAGGGGACGGAATGAGCAGTTCTTC. Encoded protein: CASSFRRDRGRNEQFF.

The gene calls are TRBV7-9 and TRBJ1-1; perhaps TRBD1 as D (6 bases). CDR3 length: 14 residues. Germline lookup yields CDR1 SEHNR and CDR2 FQNEAQ (reference sequence). Trimming cost V 2 bases and J 6 bases, with 13 bases left between them. The CDR3 loop reads CASSLPGARPEAFF. In nucleotides, the CDR3 is TGTGCCAGCAGCTTACCAGGGGCCCGGCCTGAAGCTTTCTTT. The full variable domain, its missing parts supplied by reference TRBV7-9 and TRBJ1-1, is DTGVSQNPRHKITKRGQNVTFRCDPISEHNRLYWYRQTLGQGPEFLTYFQNEAQLEKSRLLSDRFSAERPKGSFSTLEIQRTEQGDSAMYLCASSLPGARPEAFFGQGTRLTVV.

The chain couples TRBV6-5 to TRBJ1-4; 7 bases match TRBD1. J was trimmed by 8 bases and V by 5 bases; bases with no gene match: 5. The CDR3 is 13 residues long. Germline V gene data show CDR1 as MNHEY and CDR2 as SVGAGI. DNA of the CDR3: TGTGCCAGCAGTCGCGACAGGGCCGAAAAACTGTTTTTT. Amino acids: CASSRDRAEKLFF.

This chain connects TRBV15 to TRBJ2-1; 8 positions agree with TRBD2. This CDR3 is 17 amino acids long. Losses at the gene ends were 0 bases for V and 6 bases for J; bases not matched to a gene: 10. The germline CDR1 and CDR2 sequences are LNHNV and YYDKDF (reference sequence). The CDR3 nucleotides are TGTGCCACCAGCAGAGATTTTCGGGGGGGCCCTGGCAATGAGCAGTTCTTC. Protein product: CATSRDFRGGPGNEQFF.

This clone appeared a single time. The chain employs TRBV5-1 and TRBJ1-1; 7 bases match TRBD1. CDR1 is SGHRS and CDR2 is YFSETQ in the germline V gene. V gave up 4 bases and J gave up 4 bases; unmatched junction bases: 7. This CDR3 has 14 amino acids. CDR3 nucleotide sequence: TGCGCCAGCAGCGACCACAGGGGTGGCACTGAAGCTTTCTTT. Amino acid sequence: CASSDHRGGTEAFF.

The genes are TRBV11-1 and TRBJ2-7; D ambiguous. The germline V and J ends were trimmed by 5 bases and 3 bases, with 8 bases remaining between them. CDR3 length: 12 residues. Per germline, CDR1 SGHAT and CDR2 FQDESV (reference sequence). The DNA of the CDR3 is TGTGCCAGCAGCCAGAATTACTACGAGCAGTACTTC. Translation gives CASSQNYYEQYF.

The chain couples TRBV7-6 to TRBJ1-2; 7 positions agree with TRBD1. Germline V gives CDR1 SGHVS, CDR2 FNYEAQ. Germline trimming cut 1 base from V and 2 bases from J; bases unmatched to any gene: 7. The CDR3 sequence is 16 residues long. Here the CDR3 reads CASSLVVLTGNYGYTF. The CDR3 nucleotides are TGTGCCAGCAGCTTAGTGGTCCTGACAGGGAACTATGGCTACACCTTC.

The chain employs TRBV5-6 and TRBJ1-1, with D uncertain. The CDR3 has 13 amino acids. From germline, CDR1 is SGHDT and CDR2 YYEEEE. The V end lost 2 bases, the J end lost 0 bases, and 5 bases lay between the germline ends. The CDR3 reads CASSFDLNTEAFF. The CDR3 DNA reads TGTGCCAGCAGCTTCGACTTGAACACTGAAGCTTTCTTT.

This chain connects TRBV19 to TRBJ1-3; the D is unclear. This CDR3 is built from 14 residues. The germline gives CDR1 LNHDA, CDR2 SQIVND (reference sequence). With 3 bases removed from V and 2 bases from J, the gap between germline ends came to 8 bases. The CDR3 nucleotides are TGTGCCAGTAGTATCCCCATCACTGGAAACACCATATATTTT. As protein: CASSIPITGNTIYF.

The rearrangement joins TRBV18 to TRBJ2-7; TRBD1 matches 12 bases. CDR1 and CDR2 from the germline V gene are KGHSH and LQKENI. This CDR3 is built from 16 residues. J was trimmed by 3 bases and V by 0 bases; bases with no gene match: 3. CDR3 protein: CASSPPGQGAIYEQYF. The CDR3 region has the DNA TGTGCCAGCTCACCACCGGGACAGGGGGCGATCTACGAGCAGTACTTC.

The chain couples TRBV5-1 to TRBJ1-2; D possibly corresponds to TRBD1 (6 bases). Germline assignment: CDR1 SGHRS and CDR2 YFSETQ. Deletions cut 4 bases from V and 4 bases from J, with 11 bases between. The CDR3 is 13 residues long. The DNA of the CDR3 is TGCGCCAGCAGCCTCACAGGGAGCTATGGCTACACCTTC. Translation gives CASSLTGSYGYTF. The full variable domain, its missing parts supplied by reference TRBV5-1 and TRBJ1-2, is KAGVTQTPRYLIKTRGQQVTLSCSPISGHRSVSWYQQTPGQGLQFLFEYFSETQRNKGNFPGRFSGRQFSNSRSEMNVSTLELGDSALYLCASSLTGSYGYTFGSGTRLTVV.

This clone has a single count. V and J are TRBV18 and TRBJ2-2, with D possibly matching TRBD1 (5 bases). Trimming shortened V by 3 bases and J by 2 bases, and 13 bases separated the two germline ends. CDR3 size: 16 residues. Germline V gene data show CDR1 as KGHSH and CDR2 as LQKENI. The CDR3 region is CASSPIIQANTGELFF. The DNA for the CDR3 is TGTGCCAGCTCACCCATCATACAGGCTAACACCGGGGAGCTGTTTTTT. Supplemented by reference TRBV18 and TRBJ2-2, the full variable domain reads NAGVMQNPRHLVRRRGQEARLRCSPMKGHSHVYWYRQLPEEGLKFMVYLQKENIIDESGMPKERFSAEFPKEGPSILRIQQVVRGDSAAYFCASSPIIQANTGELFFGEGSRLTVL.

V and J are TRBV19 and TRBJ1-2; 7 bases fit TRBD1. The CDR3 runs to 18 residues. V trimming: 0 bases; J trimming: 0 bases; junction bases outside the gene matches: 10. Per the germline V gene, CDR1 is LNHDA and CDR2 is SQIVND (reference sequence). The DNA of the CDR3 is TGTGCCAGTAGTATAGATCTCGAACCGACAGGGCCTAACTATGGCTACACCTTC. It is translated as CASSIDLEPTGPNYGYTF.

The J gene is TRBJ1-2, the V gene TRBV6-5; TRBD1 is a possible D gene (5 bases). From germline, CDR1 is MNHEY and CDR2 SVGAGI. The CDR3 spans 13 residues. Trimming pared 4 bases from V and 4 bases from J, leaving 10 bases between. CDR3 nucleotides: TGTGCCAGCAGTTTTGGCAGGGCCTATGGCTACACCTTC. Residues: CASSFGRAYGYTF.

The chain carries TRBV9 and TRBJ1-2; the match to TRBD1 covers 9 bases. Trimming at V came to 3 bases and at J to 4 bases, leaving 13 bases not matched to a gene. Germline CDR1 and CDR2: SGDLS and YYNGEE. The CDR3 is made up of 17 amino acids. CDR3 residues: CASSGQGELLQGYGYTF. Here the CDR3 DNA reads TGTGCCAGCAGCGGACAGGGGGAGCTCCTCCAGGGCTATGGCTACACCTTC. The full variable domain, with the rest looked up from reference TRBV9 and TRBJ1-2, is DSGVTQTPKHLITATGQRVTLRCSPRSGDLSVYWYQQSLDQGLQFLIQYYNGEERAKGNILERFSAQQFPDLHSELNLSSLELGDSALYFCASSGQGELLQGYGYTFGSGTRLTVV.